Presented here are 7 T cell receptor beta chains from one specimen sequenced in a study of lymphopenia after photon versus proton radiotherapy. Clones were sequenced by immunoSEQ multiplex PCR, and TCRdb holds only the in-frame ones, with some missing. The repertoire holds 65,000 to 75,000 clones, with approximately 87% as singletons. Source: peripheral blood, taken from a patient treated with proton-based radiotherapy. Every receptor here comes from a man older than 75 with esophageal cancer.

The V and J genes are TRBV27 and TRBJ2-7; D may be TRBD1 (5 bases). CDR1 and CDR2 (germline): MNHEY, SMNVEV (reference sequence). The CDR3 is 13 amino acids. The V end lost 5 bases, the J end lost 3 bases, and 11 bases lay between the germline ends. CDR3 in DNA: TGTGCCAGCAGTACGATAGACAGCTACGAGCAGTACTTC. It codes for CASSTIDSYEQYF.

The chain carries TRBV7-2 and TRBJ2-1; 8 bases align to TRBD1. The CDR3 covers 16 residues. Germline trimming cut 3 bases from V and 5 bases from J; bases unmatched to any gene: 9. CDR1 and CDR2 (germline): SGHTA, FQGNSA. This CDR3 is CASSFRRQGTHNEQFF. The CDR3 DNA sequence: TGTGCCAGCAGCTTTCGAAGACAGGGGACCCACAATGAGCAGTTCTTC.

J is TRBJ2-5 and V is TRBV7-8, with D possibly TRBD2 on 7 matching bases. The CDR3 extends over 14 amino acids. V lost 5 bases and J 4 bases, leaving 14 bases between the germline ends. Per germline, CDR1 SGHVS and CDR2 FQNEAQ. CDR3 nucleotide sequence: TGTGCCAGCAGCAGGGGGGGGCCCAGAGAGACCCAGTACTTC. As protein: CASSRGGPRETQYF.

The J gene is TRBJ1-1, the V gene TRBV7-9, with unresolved D. V lost 3 bases and J 1 base, leaving 3 bases between the germline ends. Germline loops: CDR1 SEHNR, CDR2 FQNEAQ (reference sequence). This CDR3 spans 12 amino acids. The CDR3 is CASSFRNTEAFF. The CDR3 nucleotides read TGTGCCAGCAGCTTCCGGAACACTGAAGCTTTCTTT.

V and J are TRBV14 and TRBJ2-6, with TRBD1 identical over 7 bases. V lost 4 bases, J lost 0 bases, and 6 bases stayed unmatched. The CDR3 is made up of 17 amino acids. The germline V gene encodes CDR1 SGHDN and CDR2 FVKESK. The CDR3, as DNA: TGTGCCAGCAGCCTAAGGGGGCGCGACTCTGGGGCCAACGTCCTGACTTTC. This gives the protein CASSLRGRDSGANVLTF.

The chain is built from TRBV5-4 and TRBJ1-4; TRBD1 matches at 8 bases. The V and J ends lost 4 bases and 6 bases, in that order; junction bases with no gene match: 11. This CDR3 is built from 16 residues. Germline values: CDR1 SGHNT, CDR2 YYREEE (reference sequence). As DNA, the CDR3 is TGTGCCAGCAGCCCAAAACCGACAGGGGTAGATGAAAAACTGTTTTTT. This sequence encodes CASSPKPTGVDEKLFF.

The gene calls are TRBV7-2 and TRBJ2-7, with no clear D. Germline V gene data show CDR1 as SGHTA and CDR2 as FQGNSA. The CDR3 length is 14 residues. Trimming removed 3 bases from V and 2 bases from J, with 11 bases in between. CDR3 region: CASSFTPGPYEQYF. The CDR3 DNA reads TGTGCCAGCAGCTTTACTCCGGGCCCCTACGAGCAGTACTTC. The full variable domain, in which reference TRBV7-2 and TRBJ2-7 provide the parts outside the CDR3, is GAGVSQSPSNKVTEKGKDVELRCDPISGHTALYWYRQSLGQGLEFLIYFQGNSAPDKSGLPSDRFSAERTGGSVSTLTIQRTQQEDSAVYLCASSFTPGPYEQYFGPGTRLTVT.